This T cell receptor (beta chain) was sequenced for a study of T cell responses to AZD1222 COVID-19 vaccine. Study details: Samples with a second dose at about 4 or about 12 weeks were pooled together.

Profiling relied on immunoSEQ multiplex PCR, and the TCRdb table lists in-frame clones only, not all of them. Among about 150,000 clones listed, less than 95% were seen once. A note on this clone: The antigen remains unidentified.

Study-level findings and limits: Two doses of AZD1222 preceded a rise in Spike-specific TCR breadth and depth. Clonal diversity may have been underestimated, and the donors were mostly white British, with more females than males.

Trimming pared 3 bases from V and 5 bases from J, leaving 17 bases between. The CDR3 is 15 residues long. The germline gives CDR1 SGHRS, CDR2 YFSETQ. The sample in question was peripheral blood, obtained on day 0 of AZD1222 vaccination. This TCR derives from an adult in good health. This sequence joins TRBV5-1 and TRBJ1-2; no clear D gene. CDR3 in amino acids: CASSSPERPDYGYTF. CDR3 sequence (DNA): TGCGCCAGCAGCTCGCCTGAGCGGCCCGATTATGGCTACACCTTC.